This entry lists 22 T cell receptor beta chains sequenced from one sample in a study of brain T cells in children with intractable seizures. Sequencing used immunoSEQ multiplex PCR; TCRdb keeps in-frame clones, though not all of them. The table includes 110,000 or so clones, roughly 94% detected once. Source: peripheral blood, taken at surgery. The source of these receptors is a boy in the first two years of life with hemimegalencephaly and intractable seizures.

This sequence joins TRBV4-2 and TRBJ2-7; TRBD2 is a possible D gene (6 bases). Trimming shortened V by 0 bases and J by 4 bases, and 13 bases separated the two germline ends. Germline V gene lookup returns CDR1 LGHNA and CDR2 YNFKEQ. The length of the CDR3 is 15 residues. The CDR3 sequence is CASSQDRTGGYEQYF. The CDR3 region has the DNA TGTGCCAGCAGCCAAGATCGAACCGGGGGATACGAGCAGTACTTC.

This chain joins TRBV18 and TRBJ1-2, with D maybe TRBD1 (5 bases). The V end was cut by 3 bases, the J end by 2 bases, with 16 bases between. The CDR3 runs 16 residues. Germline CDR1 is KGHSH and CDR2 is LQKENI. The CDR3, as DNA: TGTGCCAGCTCACCCCTGGGGCAGCCTCTGAACTATGGCTACACCTTC. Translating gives CASSPLGQPLNYGYTF.

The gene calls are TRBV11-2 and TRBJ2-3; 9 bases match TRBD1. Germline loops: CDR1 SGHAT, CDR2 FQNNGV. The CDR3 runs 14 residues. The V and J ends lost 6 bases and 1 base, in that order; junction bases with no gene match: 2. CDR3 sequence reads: CASRRDRGTDTQYF. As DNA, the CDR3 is TGTGCCAGCAGGCGGGACAGGGGCACAGATACGCAGTATTTT.

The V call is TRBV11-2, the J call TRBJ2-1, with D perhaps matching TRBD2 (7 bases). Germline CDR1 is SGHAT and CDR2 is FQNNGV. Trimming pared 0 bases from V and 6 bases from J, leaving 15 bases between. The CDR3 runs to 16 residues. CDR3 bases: TGTGCCAGCAGCTTAGACTATTCGGGGGGCATCAATGAGCAGTTCTTC. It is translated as CASSLDYSGGINEQFF. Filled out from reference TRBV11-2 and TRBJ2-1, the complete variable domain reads EAGVAQSPRYKIIEKRQSVAFWCNPISGHATLYWYQQILGQGPKLLIQFQNNGVVDDSQLPKDRFSAERLKGVDSTLKIQPAKLEDSAVYLCASSLDYSGGINEQFFGPGTRLTVL.

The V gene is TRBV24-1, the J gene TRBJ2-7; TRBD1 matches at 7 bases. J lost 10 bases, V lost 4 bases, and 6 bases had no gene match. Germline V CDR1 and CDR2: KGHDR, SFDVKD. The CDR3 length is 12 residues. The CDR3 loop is CATSEPTGVQYF. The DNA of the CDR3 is TGTGCCACCAGTGAGCCTACAGGGGTACAGTACTTC.

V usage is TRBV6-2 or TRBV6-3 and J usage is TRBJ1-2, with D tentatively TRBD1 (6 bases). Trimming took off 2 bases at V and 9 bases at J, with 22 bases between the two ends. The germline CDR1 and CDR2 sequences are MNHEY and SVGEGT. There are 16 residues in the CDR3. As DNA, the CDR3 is TGTGCCAGCAGTTACCCGCGTGGGGGGCGACAGAAACGCTACACCTTC. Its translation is CASSYPRGGRQKRYTF.

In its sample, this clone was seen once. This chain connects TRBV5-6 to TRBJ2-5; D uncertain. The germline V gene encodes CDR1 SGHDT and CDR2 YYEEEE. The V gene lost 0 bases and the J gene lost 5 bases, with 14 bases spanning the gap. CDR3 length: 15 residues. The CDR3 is CASSLVVPWRETQYF. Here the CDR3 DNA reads TGTGCCAGCAGCTTGGTTGTTCCATGGCGCGAGACCCAGTACTTC.

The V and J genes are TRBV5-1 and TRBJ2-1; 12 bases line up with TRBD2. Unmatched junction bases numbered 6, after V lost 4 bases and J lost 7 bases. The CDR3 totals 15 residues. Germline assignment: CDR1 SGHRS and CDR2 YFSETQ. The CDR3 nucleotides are TGCGCCAGCAGCCGACTAGCGGGAGAGGGTAATGAGCAGTTCTTC. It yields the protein CASSRLAGEGNEQFF.

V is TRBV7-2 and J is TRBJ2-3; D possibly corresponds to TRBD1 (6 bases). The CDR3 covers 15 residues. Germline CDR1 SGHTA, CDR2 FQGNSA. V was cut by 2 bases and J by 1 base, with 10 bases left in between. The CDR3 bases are TGTGCCAGCAGCTTACTAGGGGGTGGCACAGATACGCAGTATTTT. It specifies CASSLLGGGTDTQYF.

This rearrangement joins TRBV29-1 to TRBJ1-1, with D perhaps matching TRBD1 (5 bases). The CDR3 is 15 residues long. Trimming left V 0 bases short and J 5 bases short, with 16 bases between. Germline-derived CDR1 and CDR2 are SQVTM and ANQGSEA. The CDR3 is CSVEDFPGGITEAFF. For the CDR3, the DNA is TGCAGCGTTGAAGACTTCCCCGGGGGAATAACTGAAGCTTTCTTT.

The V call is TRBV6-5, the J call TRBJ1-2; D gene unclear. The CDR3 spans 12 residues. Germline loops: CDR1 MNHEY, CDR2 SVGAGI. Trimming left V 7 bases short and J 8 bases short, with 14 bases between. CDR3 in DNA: TGTGCCAGCACTCGACCCTCGGGGGGCTACACCTTC. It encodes CASTRPSGGYTF.

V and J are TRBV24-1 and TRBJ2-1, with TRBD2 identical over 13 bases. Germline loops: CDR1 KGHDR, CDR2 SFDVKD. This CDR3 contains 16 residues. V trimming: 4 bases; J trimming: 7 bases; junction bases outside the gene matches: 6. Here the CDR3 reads CATSDTTSGRWNEQFF. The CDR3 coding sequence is TGTGCCACCAGTGACACGACTAGCGGGAGGTGGAATGAGCAGTTCTTC.

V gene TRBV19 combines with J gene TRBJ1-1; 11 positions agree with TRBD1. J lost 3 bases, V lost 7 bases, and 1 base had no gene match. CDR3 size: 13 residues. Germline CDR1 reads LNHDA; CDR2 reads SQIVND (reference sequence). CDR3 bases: TGTGCCAGTAAGGGACAGGGGGACACTGAAGCTTTCTTT. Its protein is CASKGQGDTEAFF.

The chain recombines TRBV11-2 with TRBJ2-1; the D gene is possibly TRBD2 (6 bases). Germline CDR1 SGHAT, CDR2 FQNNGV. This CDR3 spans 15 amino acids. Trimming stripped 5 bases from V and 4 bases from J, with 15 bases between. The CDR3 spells CASSGRLGRYNEQFF. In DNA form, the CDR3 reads TGTGCCAGCAGCGGACGACTAGGCCGATACAATGAGCAGTTCTTC. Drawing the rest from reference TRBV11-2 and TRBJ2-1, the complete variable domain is EAGVAQSPRYKIIEKRQSVAFWCNPISGHATLYWYQQILGQGPKLLIQFQNNGVVDDSQLPKDRFSAERLKGVDSTLKIQPAKLEDSAVYLCASSGRLGRYNEQFFGPGTRLTVL.

DNA of the CDR3: TGTGCCAGCGCAGGGGGGCTGCCCGAGCAGTACTTC. It is translated as CASAGGLPEQYF. The chain has TRBV7-9 and TRBJ2-7, with D possibly matching TRBD1 (7 bases). The CDR3 runs 12 residues. Trimming left V 8 bases short and J 6 bases short, with 14 bases between. Germline values: CDR1 SEHNR, CDR2 FQNEAQ (reference sequence).

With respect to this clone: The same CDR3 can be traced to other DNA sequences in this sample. The CDR3 reads CASSLGQGGSPLHF. Written as DNA, the CDR3 is TGTGCCAGCAGCTTGGGACAGGGGGGTTCACCCCTCCACTTT. The J gene is TRBJ1-6, the V gene TRBV5-6; 9 nucleotides align to TRBD1. The CDR3 consists of 14 residues. Germline V gives CDR1 SGHDT, CDR2 YYEEEE. Losses at the gene ends were 0 bases for V and 9 bases for J; bases not matched to a gene: 1.

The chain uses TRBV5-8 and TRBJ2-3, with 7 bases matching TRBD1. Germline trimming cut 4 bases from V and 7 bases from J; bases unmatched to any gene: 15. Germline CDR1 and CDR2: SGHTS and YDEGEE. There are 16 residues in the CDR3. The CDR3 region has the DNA TGTGCCAGCAGCCCAAGAGGGGGCCCGGCAAGGAATACGCAGTATTTT. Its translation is CASSPRGGPARNTQYF. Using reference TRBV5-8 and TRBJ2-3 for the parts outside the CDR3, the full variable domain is EAGVTQSPTHLIKTRGQQATLRCSPISGHTSVYWYQQALGLGLQFLLWYDEGEERNRGNFPPRFSGRQFPNYSSELNVNALELEDSALYLCASSPRGGPARNTQYFGPGTRLTVL.

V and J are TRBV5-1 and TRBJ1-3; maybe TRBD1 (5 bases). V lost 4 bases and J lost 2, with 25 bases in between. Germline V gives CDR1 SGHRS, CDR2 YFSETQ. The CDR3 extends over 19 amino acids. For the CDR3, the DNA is TGCGCCAGCAGCCCCAACGGGGCTAGGAGACTAGAGCCTGGAAACACCATATATTTT. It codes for CASSPNGARRLEPGNTIYF.

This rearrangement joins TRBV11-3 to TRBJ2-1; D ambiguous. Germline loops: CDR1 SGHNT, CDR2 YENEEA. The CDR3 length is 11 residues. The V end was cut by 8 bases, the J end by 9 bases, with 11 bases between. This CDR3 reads CASGNRGEQFF. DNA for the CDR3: TGTGCCAGCGGTAATCGAGGTGAGCAGTTCTTC.

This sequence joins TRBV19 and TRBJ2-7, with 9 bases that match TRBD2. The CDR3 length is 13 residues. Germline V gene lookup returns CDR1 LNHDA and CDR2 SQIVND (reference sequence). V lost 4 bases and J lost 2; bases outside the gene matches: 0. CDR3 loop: CASSSGRAYEQYF. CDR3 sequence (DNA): TGTGCCAGTAGTAGCGGGAGGGCCTACGAGCAGTACTTC.

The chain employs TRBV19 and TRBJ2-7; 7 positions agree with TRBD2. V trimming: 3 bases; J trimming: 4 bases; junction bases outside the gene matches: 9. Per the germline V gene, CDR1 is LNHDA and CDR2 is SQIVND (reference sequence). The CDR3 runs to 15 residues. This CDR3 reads CASSIHAGVGYEQYF. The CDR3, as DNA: TGTGCCAGTAGTATCCATGCGGGAGTAGGTTACGAGCAGTACTTC.

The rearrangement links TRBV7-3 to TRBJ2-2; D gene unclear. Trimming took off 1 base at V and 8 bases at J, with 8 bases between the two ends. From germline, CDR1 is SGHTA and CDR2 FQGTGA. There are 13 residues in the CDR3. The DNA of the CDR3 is TGTGCCAGCAGCTTAAGTGGTGTGGGGGAGCTGTTTTTT. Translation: CASSLSGVGELFF.